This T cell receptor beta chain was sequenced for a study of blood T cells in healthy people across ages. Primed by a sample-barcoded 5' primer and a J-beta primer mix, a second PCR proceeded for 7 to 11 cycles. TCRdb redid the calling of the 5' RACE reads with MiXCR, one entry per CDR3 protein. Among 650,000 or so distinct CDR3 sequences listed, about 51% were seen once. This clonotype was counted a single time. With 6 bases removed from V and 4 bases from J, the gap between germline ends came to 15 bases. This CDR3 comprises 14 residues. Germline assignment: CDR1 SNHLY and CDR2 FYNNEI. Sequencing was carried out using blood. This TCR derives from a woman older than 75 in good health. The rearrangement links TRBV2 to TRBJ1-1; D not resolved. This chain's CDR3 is CASSPEWGTTEAFF. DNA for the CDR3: TGTGCCAGCAGCCCCGAATGGGGAACCACTGAAGCTTTCTTT.